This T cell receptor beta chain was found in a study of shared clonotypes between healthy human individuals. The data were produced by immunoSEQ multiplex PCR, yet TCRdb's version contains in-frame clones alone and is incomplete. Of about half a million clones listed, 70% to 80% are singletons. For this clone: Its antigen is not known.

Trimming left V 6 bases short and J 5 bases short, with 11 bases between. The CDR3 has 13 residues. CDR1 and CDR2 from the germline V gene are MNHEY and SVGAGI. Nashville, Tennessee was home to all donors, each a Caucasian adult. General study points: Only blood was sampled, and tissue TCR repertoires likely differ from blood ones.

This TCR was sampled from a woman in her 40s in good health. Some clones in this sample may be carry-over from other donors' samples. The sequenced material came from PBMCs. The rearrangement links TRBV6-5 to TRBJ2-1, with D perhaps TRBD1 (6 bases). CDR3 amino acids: CASSRGRDNEQFF. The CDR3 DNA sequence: TGTGCCAGCAGCAGGGGACGGGACAATGAGCAGTTCTTC.